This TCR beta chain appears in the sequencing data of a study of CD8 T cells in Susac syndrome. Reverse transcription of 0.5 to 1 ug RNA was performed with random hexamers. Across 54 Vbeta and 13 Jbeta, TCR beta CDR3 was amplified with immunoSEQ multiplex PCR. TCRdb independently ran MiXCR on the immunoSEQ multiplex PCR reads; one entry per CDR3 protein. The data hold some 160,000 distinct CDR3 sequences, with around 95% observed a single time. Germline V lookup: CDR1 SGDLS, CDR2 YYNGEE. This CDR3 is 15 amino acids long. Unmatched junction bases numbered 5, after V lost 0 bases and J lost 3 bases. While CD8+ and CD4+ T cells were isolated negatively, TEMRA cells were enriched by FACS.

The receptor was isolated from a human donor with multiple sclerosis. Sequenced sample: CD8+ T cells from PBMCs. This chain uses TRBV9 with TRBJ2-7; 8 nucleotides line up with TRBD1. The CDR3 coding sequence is TGTGCCAGCAGCGTAGGCCCCGGGACAGGCTACGAGCAGTACTTC. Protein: CASSVGPGTGYEQYF.